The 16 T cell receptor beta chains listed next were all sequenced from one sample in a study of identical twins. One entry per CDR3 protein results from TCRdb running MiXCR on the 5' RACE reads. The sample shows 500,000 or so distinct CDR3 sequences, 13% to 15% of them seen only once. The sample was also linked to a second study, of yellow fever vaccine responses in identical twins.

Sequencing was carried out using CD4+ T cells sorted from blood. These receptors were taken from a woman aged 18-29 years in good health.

The CDR3 bases are TGTGCCACCGGGACTAGCGGGGGGGTCTCCTACGAGCAGTACTTC. This encodes CATGTSGGVSYEQYF. This chain connects TRBV10-3 to TRBJ2-7; 16 nucleotides match TRBD2. The CDR3 has 15 amino acids. V lost 10 bases to trimming and J lost 0 bases; unmatched junction nucleotides: 3. The V gene's germline CDR1 is ENHRY and CDR2 SYGVKD.

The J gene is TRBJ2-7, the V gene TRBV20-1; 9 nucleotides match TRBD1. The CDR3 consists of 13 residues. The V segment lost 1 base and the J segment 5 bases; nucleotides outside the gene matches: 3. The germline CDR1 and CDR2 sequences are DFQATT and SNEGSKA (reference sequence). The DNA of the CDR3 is TGCAGTGCTAGAGCCACAGGGGGCAACGAGCAGTACTTC. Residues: CSARATGGNEQYF.

Here the CDR3 reads CASSRTVVSSYEQYF. For the CDR3, the DNA is TGTGCCAGCAGCCGGACGGTCGTGTCTTCCTACGAGCAGTACTTC. The chain has TRBV3-1 and TRBJ2-7; D remains unclear. CDR1 LGHDT and CDR2 YNNKEL come from the germline V gene (reference sequence). V lost 4 bases to trimming and J lost 1 base, with 14 bases between them. The CDR3 loop spans 15 amino acids.

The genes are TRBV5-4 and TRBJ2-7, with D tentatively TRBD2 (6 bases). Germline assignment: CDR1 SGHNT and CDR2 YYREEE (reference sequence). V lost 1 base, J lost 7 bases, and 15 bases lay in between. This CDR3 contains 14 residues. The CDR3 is CASSLNREPGEQYF. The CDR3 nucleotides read TGTGCCAGCAGCTTGAACCGGGAGCCGGGGGAGCAGTACTTC. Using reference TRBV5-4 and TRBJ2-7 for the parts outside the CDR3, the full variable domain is ETGVTQSPTHLIKTRGQQVTLRCSSQSGHNTVSWYQQALGQGPQFIFQYYREEENGRGNFPPRFSGLQFPNYSSELNVNALELDDSALYLCASSLNREPGEQYFGPGTRLTVT.

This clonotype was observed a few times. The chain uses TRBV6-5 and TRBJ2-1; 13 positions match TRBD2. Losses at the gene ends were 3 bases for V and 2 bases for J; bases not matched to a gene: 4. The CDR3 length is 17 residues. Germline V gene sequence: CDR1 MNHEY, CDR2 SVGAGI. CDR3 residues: CASSYLLAGGPYNEQFF. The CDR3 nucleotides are TGTGCCAGCAGTTATCTACTAGCGGGGGGGCCCTACAATGAGCAGTTCTTC.

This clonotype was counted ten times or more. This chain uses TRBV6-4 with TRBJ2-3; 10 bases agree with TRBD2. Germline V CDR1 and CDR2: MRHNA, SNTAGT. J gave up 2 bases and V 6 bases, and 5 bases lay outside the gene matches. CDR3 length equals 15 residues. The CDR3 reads CASSQLAGDTDTQYF. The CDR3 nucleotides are TGTGCCAGCAGCCAGCTAGCGGGGGACACAGATACGCAGTATTTT.

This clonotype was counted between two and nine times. The CDR3 DNA reads as TGCAGTGCTAGAGGGTTGAGGGGGGGCAATGAGCAGTTCTTC. Translated: CSARGLRGGNEQFF. The chain is built from TRBV20-1 and TRBJ2-1; tentative D call: TRBD2 (7 bases). The CDR3 has 14 residues. The germline V gene has CDR1 DFQATT and CDR2 SNEGSKA (reference sequence). The ends were cut back, 1 base at V and 6 bases at J, with 13 bases in the middle.

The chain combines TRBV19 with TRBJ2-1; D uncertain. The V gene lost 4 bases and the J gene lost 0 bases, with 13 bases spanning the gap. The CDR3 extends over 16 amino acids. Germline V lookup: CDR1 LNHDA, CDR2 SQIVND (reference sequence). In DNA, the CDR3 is TGTGCCAGTAGTAGGGCCTATGCCCGCTCCTACAATGAGCAGTTCTTC. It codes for CASSRAYARSYNEQFF.

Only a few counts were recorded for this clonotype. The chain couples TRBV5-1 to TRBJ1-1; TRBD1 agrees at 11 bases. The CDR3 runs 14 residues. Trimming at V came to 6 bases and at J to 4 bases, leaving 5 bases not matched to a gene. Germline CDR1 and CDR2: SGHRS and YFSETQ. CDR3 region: CASKTGTGGTEAFF. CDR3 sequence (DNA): TGCGCCAGCAAAACCGGGACAGGGGGCACTGAAGCTTTCTTT.

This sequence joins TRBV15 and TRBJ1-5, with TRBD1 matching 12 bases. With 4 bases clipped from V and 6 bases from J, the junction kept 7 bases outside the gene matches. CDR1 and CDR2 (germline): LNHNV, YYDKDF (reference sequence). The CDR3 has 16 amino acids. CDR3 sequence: CATSKAGDRGLQPQHF. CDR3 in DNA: TGTGCCACCAGCAAGGCCGGGGACAGGGGGCTTCAGCCCCAGCATTTT. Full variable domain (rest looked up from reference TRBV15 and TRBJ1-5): DAMVIQNPRYQVTQFGKPVTLSCSQTLNHNVMYWYQQKSSQAPKLLFHYYDKDFNNEADTPDNFQSRRPNTSFCFLDIRSPGLGDTAMYLCATSKAGDRGLQPQHFGDGTRLSIL.

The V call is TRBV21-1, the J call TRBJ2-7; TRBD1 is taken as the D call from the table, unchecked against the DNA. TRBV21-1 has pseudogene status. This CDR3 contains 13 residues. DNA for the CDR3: TGTGCCAGCACCCCAGAGGGGGCCCACGAGCAGTACTTC. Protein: CASTPEGAHEQYF.

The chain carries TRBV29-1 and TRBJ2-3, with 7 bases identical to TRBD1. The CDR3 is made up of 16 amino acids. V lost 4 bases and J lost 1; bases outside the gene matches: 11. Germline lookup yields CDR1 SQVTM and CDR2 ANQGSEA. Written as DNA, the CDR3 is TGCAGCGTTGGGGGCGACCGGGACAGACGCACAGATACGCAGTATTTT. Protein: CSVGGDRDRRTDTQYF.

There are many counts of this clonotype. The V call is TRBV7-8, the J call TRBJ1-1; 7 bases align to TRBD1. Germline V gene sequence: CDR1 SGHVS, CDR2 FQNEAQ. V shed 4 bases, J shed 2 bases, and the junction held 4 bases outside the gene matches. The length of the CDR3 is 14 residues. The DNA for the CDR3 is TGTGCCAGCAGCTCGGGACAGCAAAACACTGAAGCTTTCTTT. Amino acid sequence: CASSSGQQNTEAFF.

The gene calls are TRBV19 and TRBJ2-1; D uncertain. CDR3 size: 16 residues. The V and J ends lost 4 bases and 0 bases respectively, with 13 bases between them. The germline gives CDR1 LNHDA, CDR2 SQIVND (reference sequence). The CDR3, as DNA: TGTGCCAGTAGTAGACTCAGTTCTTCCTCCTACAATGAGCAGTTCTTC. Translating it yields CASSRLSSSSYNEQFF. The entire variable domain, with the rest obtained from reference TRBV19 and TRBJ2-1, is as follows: DGGITQSPKYLFRKEGQNVTLSCEQNLNHDAMYWYRQDPGQGLRLIYYSQIVNDFQKGDIAEGYSVSREKKESFPLTVTSAQKNPTAFYLCASSRLSSSSYNEQFFGPGTRLTVL.

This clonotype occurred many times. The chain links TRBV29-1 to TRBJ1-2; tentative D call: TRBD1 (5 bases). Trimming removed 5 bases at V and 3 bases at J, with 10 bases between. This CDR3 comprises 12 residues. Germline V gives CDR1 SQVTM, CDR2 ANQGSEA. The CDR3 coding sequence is TGCAGCGTTCCAGGGTCGTACTATGGCTACACCTTC. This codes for CSVPGSYYGYTF.

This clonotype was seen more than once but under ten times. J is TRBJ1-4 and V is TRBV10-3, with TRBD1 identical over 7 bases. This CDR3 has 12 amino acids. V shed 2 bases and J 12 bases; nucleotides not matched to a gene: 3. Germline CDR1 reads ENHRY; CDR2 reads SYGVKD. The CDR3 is CAISEDREELFF. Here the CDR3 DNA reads TGTGCCATCAGTGAGGACAGGGAAGAACTGTTTTTT.